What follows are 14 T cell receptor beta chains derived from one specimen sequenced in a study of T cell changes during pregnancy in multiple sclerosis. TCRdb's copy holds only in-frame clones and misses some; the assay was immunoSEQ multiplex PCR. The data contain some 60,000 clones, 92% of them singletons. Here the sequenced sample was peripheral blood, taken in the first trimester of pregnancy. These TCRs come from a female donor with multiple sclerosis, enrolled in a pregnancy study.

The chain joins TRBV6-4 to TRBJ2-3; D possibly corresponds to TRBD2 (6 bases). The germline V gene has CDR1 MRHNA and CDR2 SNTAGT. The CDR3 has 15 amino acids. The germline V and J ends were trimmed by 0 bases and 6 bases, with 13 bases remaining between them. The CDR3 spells CASSDSSSGGDTQYF. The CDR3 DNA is TGTGCCAGCAGTGACTCGAGTAGTGGAGGGGATACGCAGTATTTT.

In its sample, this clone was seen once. The CDR3, as DNA: TGTGCCAGTAGGTATCTCTATGAGCAGTTCTTC. Amino acids: CASRYLYEQFF. The rearrangement uses TRBV19 and TRBJ2-1; D gene unclear. CDR1 is LNHDA and CDR2 is SQIVND in the germline V gene (reference sequence). V lost 6 bases and J lost 8, with 8 bases in between. This CDR3 is built from 11 residues.

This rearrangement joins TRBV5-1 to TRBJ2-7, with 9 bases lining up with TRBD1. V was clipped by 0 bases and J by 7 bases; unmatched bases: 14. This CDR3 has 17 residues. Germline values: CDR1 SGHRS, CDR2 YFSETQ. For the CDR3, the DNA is TGCGCCAGCAGCTTGGCCCGGGACAGGGTCAATTCAGTAGAGCAGTACTTC. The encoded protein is CASSLARDRVNSVEQYF.

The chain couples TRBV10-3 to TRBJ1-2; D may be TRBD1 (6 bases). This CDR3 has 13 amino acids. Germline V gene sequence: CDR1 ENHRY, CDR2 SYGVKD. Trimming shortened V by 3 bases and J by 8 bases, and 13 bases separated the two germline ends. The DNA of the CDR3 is TGTGCCATCAGTGATGGTGGGGGCTGGGGCTACACCTTC. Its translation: CAISDGGGWGYTF.

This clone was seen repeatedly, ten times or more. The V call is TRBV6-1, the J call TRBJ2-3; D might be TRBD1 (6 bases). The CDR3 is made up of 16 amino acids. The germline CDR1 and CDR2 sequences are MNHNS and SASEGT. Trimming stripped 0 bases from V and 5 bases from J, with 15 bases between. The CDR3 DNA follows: TGTGCCAGCAGTGAAGCCCGGCTAGGGGGTTTAGATACGCAGTATTTT. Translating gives CASSEARLGGLDTQYF.

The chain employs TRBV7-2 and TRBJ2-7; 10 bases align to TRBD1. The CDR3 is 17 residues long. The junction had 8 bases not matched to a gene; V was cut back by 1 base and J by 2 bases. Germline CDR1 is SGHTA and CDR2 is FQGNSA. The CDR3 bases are TGTGCCAGCAGCTTAGTATCGGGACAGGGGTTCACCTACGAGCAGTACTTC. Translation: CASSLVSGQGFTYEQYF.

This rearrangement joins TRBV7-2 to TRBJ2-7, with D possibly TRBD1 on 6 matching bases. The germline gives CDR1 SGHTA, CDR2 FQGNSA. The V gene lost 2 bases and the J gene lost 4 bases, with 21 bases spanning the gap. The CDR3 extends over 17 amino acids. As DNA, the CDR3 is TGTGCCAGCAGCTTACCCCAGGTGGGGGCCTCAAGGTACGAGCAGTACTTC. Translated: CASSLPQVGASRYEQYF.

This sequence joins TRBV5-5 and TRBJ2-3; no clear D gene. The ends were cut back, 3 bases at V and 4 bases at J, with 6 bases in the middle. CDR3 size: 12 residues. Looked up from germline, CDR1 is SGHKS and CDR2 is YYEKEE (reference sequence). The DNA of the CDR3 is TGTGCCAGCAGCTCCCCTCCAGATACGCAGTATTTT. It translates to CASSSPPDTQYF.

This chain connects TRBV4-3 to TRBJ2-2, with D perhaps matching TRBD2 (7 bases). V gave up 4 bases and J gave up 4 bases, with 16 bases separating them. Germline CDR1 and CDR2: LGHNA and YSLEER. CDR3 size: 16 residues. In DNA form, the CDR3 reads TGCGCCAGCAGCCTAATGGGGGGGCCTGGCACCGGGGAGCTGTTTTTT. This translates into CASSLMGGPGTGELFF.

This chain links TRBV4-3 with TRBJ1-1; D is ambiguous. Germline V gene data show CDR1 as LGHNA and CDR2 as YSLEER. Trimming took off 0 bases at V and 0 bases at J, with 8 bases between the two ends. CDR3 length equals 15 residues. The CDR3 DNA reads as TGCGCCAGCAGCCAAGAAAGCGGGGTGAACACTGAAGCTTTCTTT. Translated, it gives CASSQESGVNTEAFF.

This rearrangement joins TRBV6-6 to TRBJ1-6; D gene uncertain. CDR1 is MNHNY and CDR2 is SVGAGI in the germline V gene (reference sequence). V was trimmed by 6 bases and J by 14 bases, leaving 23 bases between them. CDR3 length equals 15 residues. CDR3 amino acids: CASSPRGQLATTLHF. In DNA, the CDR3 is TGTGCCAGCAGCCCACGAGGTCAGCTAGCCACCACCCTCCACTTT.

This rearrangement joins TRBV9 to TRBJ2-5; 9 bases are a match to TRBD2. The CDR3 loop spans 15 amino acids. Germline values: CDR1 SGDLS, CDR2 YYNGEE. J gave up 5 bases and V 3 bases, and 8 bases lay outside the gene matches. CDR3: CASSGRGGALETQYF. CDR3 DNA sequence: TGTGCCAGCAGCGGTCGCGGGGGGGCCCTTGAGACCCAGTACTTC.

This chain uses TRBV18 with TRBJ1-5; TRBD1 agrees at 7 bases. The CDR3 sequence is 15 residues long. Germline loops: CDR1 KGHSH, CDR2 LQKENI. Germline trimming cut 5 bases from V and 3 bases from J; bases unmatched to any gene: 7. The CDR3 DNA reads TGTGCCAGCTCATTGGGACAGCTATTCAATCAGCCCCAGCATTTT. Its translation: CASSLGQLFNQPQHF.

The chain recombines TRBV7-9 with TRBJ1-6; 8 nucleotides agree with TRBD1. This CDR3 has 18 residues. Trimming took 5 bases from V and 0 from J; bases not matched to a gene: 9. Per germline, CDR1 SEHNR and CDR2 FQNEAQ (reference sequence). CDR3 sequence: CASSPGDRPSSYNSPLHF. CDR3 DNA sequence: TGTGCCAGCAGCCCCGGGGACAGGCCGAGCTCCTATAATTCACCCCTCCACTTT.